This T cell receptor (beta chain) emerged from a study of T cells in Graves' hyperthyroidism and ophthalmopathy. The overall study: Staff took peripheral blood when the initial diagnosis was made, before any treatment began.

Only a few counts were recorded for this clonotype. No antigen is known for it. Findings and caveats of the study: It was a median around 6 months before onset that the model predicted ophthalmopathy.

Patients aged 18 to 65 had newly diagnosed hyperthyroidism that had lasted under 2 months. When hyperthyroidism was first diagnosed, the blood sample was taken, preceding any ophthalmopathy symptoms. This CDR3 comprises 12 residues. The V end lost 1 base, the J end lost 7 bases, and 8 bases lay between the germline ends. Germline V gene lookup returns CDR1 MGHRA and CDR2 YSYEKL. Authors of the study amplified TCR beta CDR3 regions from RNA transcripts. HTBI primers drove first-round RT-PCR of the TCR CDR3. TCRdb reanalysed the multiplex PCR reads using MiXCR and keeps one entry per CDR3 protein. The profile covers approximately 270,000 distinct CDR3 sequences, with approximately 15% appearing a single time and 13% taken by the ten largest.

The source is a woman between 40 and 55 years old with Graves' hyperthyroidism that later progressed to Graves' ophthalmopathy. Input material: blood. The genes are TRBV4-1 and TRBJ2-7, with D unresolved. CDR3 sequence (DNA): TGCGCCAGCAGCCAAGGGCTAGGAGAGCAGTACTTC. As protein: CASSQGLGEQYF.